The 10 T cell receptor beta chains below come from one sample, sequenced in a study of T cells expressing NK-cell markers (dated by TCRdb to 2018 to 2020). Library creation used 5' RACE. The sample was run on an Illumina HiSeq 2000. Reads reprocessed by TCRdb are summarized as one entry per CDR3 protein sequence, and DNA is absent. This sample's table carries 350,000 to 500,000 distinct CDR3 sequences. 6% to 8% of the sample is held by the ten biggest clonotypes. The sequenced sample consisted of blood T cells: a sorted CD56 or NKG2C T cell subset, CD4+ or CD8+ T cells, or bulk PBMC T cells (not recorded which). These receptors all stem from a woman between 18 and 69 years old in good health.

The rearrangement joins TRBV9 to TRBJ2-1; TCRdb's assignment of TRBD1 cannot be checked, as there is no DNA. The CDR3 consists of 17 residues. The germline V gene encodes CDR1 SGDLS and CDR2 YYNGEE. CDR3 sequence reads: CASSDPRESSSYNEQFF.

The CDR3 loop reads CASSQGWGLAANEQFF. The chain couples TRBV14 to TRBJ2-1; TCRdb's D gene call, TRBD2, goes unchecked for lack of DNA. Germline V gives CDR1 SGHDN, CDR2 FVKESK. This CDR3 region has 16 residues.

The V gene is TRBV19, the J gene TRBJ1-5; TCRdb proposes TRBD1, but this gene call is untestable without DNA. Germline values: CDR1 LNHDA, CDR2 SQIVND (reference sequence). The CDR3 runs 13 residues. This CDR3 reads CATDRDSNQPQHF.

This chain joins TRBV25-1 and TRBJ1-1. CDR1 is MGHDK and CDR2 is SYGVNS in the germline V gene. This CDR3 contains 14 residues. The CDR3 sequence: CASSEFGGGTEAFF.

The chain carries TRBV6-1 and TRBJ1-1; TCRdb indicates TRBD1, and absent DNA this call remains unverified. The CDR3 contains 14 residues. CDR1 and CDR2 from the germline V gene are MNHNS and SASEGT. The CDR3 is CASNVDRGRTEAFF.

The chain employs TRBV6-1 and TRBJ1-2; TCRdb's D gene call, TRBD1, goes unchecked for lack of DNA. CDR1 and CDR2 from the germline V gene are MNHNS and SASEGT. CDR3 size: 13 residues. CDR3: CASTITVGQGYTF.

The chain is built from TRBV5-1 and TRBJ2-1. The CDR3 length is 13 residues. Germline CDR1 SGHRS, CDR2 YFSETQ. CDR3 loop: CASSSDTYNEQFF.

The V call is TRBV7-2, the J call TRBJ2-5. Germline CDR1 reads SGHTA; CDR2 reads FQGNSA. This CDR3 is 14 amino acids long. The CDR3 protein is CASSFTAYQEIQYF.

The V gene is TRBV29-1, the J gene TRBJ1-1; TCRdb picks TRBD1, but there is no DNA to check that call. The CDR3 is 13 amino acids. Germline CDR1 and CDR2: SQVTM and ANQGSEA. CDR3 in amino acids: CSVDSGQGAGAFF.

The J gene is TRBJ2-7, the V gene TRBV28; TCRdb reports TRBD1, a call that lacks DNA to check it against. Germline CDR1 MDHEN, CDR2 SYDVKM. This CDR3 has 14 residues. The CDR3 sequence is CASRGRGQDYEQYF.